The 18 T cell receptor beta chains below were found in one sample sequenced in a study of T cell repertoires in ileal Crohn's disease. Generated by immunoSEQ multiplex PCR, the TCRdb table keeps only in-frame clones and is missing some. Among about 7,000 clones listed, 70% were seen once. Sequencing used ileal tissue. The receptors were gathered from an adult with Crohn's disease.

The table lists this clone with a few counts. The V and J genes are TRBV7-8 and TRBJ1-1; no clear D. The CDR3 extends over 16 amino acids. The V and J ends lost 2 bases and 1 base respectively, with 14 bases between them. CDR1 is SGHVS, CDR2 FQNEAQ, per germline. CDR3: CASSLLPSGRNTEAFF. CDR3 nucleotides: TGTGCCAGCAGCTTACTCCCTTCGGGGAGGAACACTGAAGCTTTCTTT.

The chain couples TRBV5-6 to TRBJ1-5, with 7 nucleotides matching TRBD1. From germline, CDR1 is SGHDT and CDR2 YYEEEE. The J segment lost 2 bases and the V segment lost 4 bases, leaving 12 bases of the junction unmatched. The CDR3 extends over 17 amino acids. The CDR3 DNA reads TGTGCCAGCAGCCCCGGGACACTCAGGGGGGGCAATCAGCCCCAGCATTTT. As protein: CASSPGTLRGGNQPQHF.

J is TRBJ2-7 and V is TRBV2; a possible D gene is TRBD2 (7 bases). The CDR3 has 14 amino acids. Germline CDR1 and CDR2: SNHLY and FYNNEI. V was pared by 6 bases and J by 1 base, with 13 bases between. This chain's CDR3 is CASRRGGNSYEQYF. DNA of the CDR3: TGTGCCAGCAGGAGGGGGGGGAATTCCTACGAGCAGTACTTC.

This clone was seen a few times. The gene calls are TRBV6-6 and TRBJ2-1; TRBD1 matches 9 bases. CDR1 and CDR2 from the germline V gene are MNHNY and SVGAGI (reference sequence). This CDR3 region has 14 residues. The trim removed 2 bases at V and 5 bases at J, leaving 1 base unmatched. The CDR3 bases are TGTGCCAGCAGTTACGACAGGGGGGACAATGAGCAGTTCTTC. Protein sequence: CASSYDRGDNEQFF.

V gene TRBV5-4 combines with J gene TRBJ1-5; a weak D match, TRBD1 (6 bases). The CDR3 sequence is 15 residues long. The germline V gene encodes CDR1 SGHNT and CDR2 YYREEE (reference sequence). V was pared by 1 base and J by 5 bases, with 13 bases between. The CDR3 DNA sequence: TGTGCCAGCAGCTTGCGGACAGATCTGCATCAGCCCCAGCATTTT. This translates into CASSLRTDLHQPQHF. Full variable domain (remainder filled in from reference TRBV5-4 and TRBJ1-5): ETGVTQSPTHLIKTRGQQVTLRCSSQSGHNTVSWYQQALGQGPQFIFQYYREEENGRGNFPPRFSGLQFPNYSSELNVNALELDDSALYLCASSLRTDLHQPQHFGDGTRLSIL.

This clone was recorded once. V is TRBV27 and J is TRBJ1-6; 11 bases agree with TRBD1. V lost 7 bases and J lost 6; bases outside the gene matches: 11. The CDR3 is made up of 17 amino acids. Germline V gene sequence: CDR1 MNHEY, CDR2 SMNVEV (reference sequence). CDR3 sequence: CASIPLGTGGSNSPLHF. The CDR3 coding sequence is TGTGCCAGCATCCCTCTCGGGACAGGGGGTTCTAATTCACCCCTCCACTTT.

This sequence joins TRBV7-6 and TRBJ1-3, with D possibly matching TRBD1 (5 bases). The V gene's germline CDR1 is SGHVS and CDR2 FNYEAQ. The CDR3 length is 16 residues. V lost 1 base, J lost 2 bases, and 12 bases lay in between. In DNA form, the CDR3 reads TGTGCCAGCAGCTTAGGGGGCGCAGAGCCTGGAAACACCATATATTTT. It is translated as CASSLGGAEPGNTIYF.

Written as DNA, the CDR3 is TGTGCCAGCAGCTGGGCGGGGGAAGCAAGAGGGTACGAGCAGTACTTC. Protein sequence: CASSWAGEARGYEQYF. The chain recombines TRBV5-6 with TRBJ2-7; 7 bases line up with TRBD2. After removal of 3 bases from V and 4 bases from J, the junction contained 13 bases not matched to a gene. Looked up from germline, CDR1 is SGHDT and CDR2 is YYEEEE. The CDR3 length is 16 residues.

This CDR3 reads CASSYTGRNTEAFF. The CDR3 DNA sequence: TGTGCCAGCAGTTATACAGGGCGTAACACTGAAGCTTTCTTT. This chain joins TRBV6-5 and TRBJ1-1, with D tentatively TRBD1 (6 bases). The CDR3 consists of 14 residues. Per germline, CDR1 MNHEY and CDR2 SVGAGI. Trimming removed 3 bases from V and 2 bases from J, with 10 bases in between.

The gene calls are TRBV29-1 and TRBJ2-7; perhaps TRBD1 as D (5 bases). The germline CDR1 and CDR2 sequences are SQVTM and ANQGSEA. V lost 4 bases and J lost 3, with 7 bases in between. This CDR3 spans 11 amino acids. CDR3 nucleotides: TGCAGCGTTGTAAGGGGCTACGAGCAGTACTTC. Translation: CSVVRGYEQYF.

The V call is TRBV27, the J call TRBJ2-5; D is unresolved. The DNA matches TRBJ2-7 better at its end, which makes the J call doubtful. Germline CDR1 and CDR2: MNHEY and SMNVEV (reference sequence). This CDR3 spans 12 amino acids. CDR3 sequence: CASMRFPYEQYF. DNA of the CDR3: TGTGCCAGCATGAGATTCCCCTACGAGCAGTACTTC.

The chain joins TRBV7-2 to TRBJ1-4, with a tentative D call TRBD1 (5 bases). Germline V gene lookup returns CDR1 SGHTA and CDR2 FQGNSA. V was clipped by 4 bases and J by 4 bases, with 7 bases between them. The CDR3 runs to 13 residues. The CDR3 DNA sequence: TGTGCCAGCAGCTGGGGCCGTAATGAAAAACTGTTTTTT. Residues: CASSWGRNEKLFF.

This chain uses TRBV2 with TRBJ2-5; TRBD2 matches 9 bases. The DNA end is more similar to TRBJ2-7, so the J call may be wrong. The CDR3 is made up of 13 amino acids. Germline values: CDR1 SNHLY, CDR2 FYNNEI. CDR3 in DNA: TGTGCCAGCAACGGCGGGGGGGCTGGCGAGCAGTACTTC. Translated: CASNGGGAGEQYF.

The CDR3: CASSTGLVDIQYF. In nucleotides, the CDR3 is TGTGCCAGCAGCACAGGTTTGGTAGACATTCAGTACTTC. The chain employs TRBV2 and TRBJ2-4, with D possibly being TRBD1 (5 bases). CDR3 length equals 13 residues. V was trimmed by 6 bases and J by 8 bases, leaving 14 bases between them. Germline V gives CDR1 SNHLY, CDR2 FYNNEI.

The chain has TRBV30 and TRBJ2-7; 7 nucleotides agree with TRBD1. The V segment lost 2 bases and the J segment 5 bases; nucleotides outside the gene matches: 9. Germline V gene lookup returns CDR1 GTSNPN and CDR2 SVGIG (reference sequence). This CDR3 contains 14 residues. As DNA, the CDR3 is TGTGCCTGGAGTCATTTGGTAGGGGGCCACGAGCAGTACTTC. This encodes CAWSHLVGGHEQYF.

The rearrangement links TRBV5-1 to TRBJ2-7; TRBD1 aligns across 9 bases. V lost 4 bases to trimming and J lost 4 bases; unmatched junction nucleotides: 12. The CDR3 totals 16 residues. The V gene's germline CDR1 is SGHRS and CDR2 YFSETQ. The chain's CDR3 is CASSVTGTGRGYEQYF. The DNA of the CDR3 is TGCGCCAGCAGCGTCACCGGGACAGGGAGAGGGTACGAGCAGTACTTC.

The CDR3 DNA reads TGCGCCAGCAGCTTGGGCTTGCTCACCAGGGTTACCTACGAGCAGTACTTC. Residues: CASSLGLLTRVTYEQYF. The chain carries TRBV5-1 and TRBJ2-7, with TRBD1 as a possible D gene (5 bases). CDR3 length: 17 amino acids. V shed 0 bases and J shed 2 bases, with 18 bases lying between them. Germline V gene sequence: CDR1 SGHRS, CDR2 YFSETQ.

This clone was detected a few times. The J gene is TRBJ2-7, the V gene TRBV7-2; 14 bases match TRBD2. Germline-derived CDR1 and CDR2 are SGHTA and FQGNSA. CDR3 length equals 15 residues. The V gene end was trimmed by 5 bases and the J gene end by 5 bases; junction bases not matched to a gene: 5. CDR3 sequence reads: CASSPQGLAGDEQYF. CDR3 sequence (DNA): TGTGCCAGCAGCCCGCAGGGACTAGCGGGAGACGAGCAGTACTTC. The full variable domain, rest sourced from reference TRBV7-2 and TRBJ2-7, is GAGVSQSPSNKVTEKGKDVELRCDPISGHTALYWYRQSLGQGLEFLIYFQGNSAPDKSGLPSDRFSAERTGGSVSTLTIQRTQQEDSAVYLCASSPQGLAGDEQYFGPGTRLTVT.